This T cell receptor (beta chain) came from a study of blood T cell repertoires in COVID-19. The repertoire was sequenced with immunoSEQ multiplex PCR; TCRdb's copy has only in-frame clones and lacks some. Of around 30,000 clones in the sample, 85% to 90% were seen once. Trimming cost V 0 bases and J 6 bases, with 15 bases left between them. Per the germline V gene, CDR1 is SGHNT and CDR2 is YYREEE (reference sequence). The CDR3 spans 15 residues. The chain employs TRBV5-4 and TRBJ1-2; a weak D match, TRBD1 (5 bases). The TCR originated in a man in his sixties with acute or convalescent COVID-19. Material for sequencing was peripheral blood. This CDR3 reads CASSLEQEGIDGYTF. CDR3 bases: TGTGCCAGCAGCTTGGAACAGGAGGGAATCGATGGCTACACCTTC.